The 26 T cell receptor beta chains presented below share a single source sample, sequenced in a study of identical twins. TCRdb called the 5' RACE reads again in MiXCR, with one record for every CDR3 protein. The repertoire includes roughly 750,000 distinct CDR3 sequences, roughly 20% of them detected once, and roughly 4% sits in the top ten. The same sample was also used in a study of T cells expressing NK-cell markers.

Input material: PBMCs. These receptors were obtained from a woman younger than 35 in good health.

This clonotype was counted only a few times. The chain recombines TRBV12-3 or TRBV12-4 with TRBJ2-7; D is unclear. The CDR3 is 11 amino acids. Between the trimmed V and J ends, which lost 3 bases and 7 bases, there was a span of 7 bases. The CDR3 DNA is TGTGCCAGCAGTTTCCACCAGGAGCAGTACTTC. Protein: CASSFHQEQYF.

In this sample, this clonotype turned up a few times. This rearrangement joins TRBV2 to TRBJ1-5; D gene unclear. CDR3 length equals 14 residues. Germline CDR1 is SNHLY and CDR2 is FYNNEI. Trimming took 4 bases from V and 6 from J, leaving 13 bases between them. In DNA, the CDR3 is TGTGCCAGCAGTGTAGGCGGAGATGTTCAGCCCCAGCATTTT. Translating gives CASSVGGDVQPQHF.

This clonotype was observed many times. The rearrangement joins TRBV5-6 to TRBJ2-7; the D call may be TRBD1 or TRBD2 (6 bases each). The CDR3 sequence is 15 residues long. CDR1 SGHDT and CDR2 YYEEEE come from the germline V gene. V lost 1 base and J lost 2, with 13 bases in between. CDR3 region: CASSLKGGQTYEQYF. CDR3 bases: TGTGCCAGCAGCTTGAAGGGGGGCCAGACCTACGAGCAGTACTTC.

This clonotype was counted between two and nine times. The CDR3 here is CASSQDLLVRDTQYF. CDR3 in DNA: TGTGCCAGCAGCCAAGATTTATTAGTTCGGGATACGCAGTATTTT. This chain links TRBV4-2 with TRBJ2-3; the D is unclear. Trimming stripped 0 bases from V and 6 bases from J, with 13 bases between. Germline CDR1 LGHNA, CDR2 YNFKEQ. CDR3 length: 15 amino acids.

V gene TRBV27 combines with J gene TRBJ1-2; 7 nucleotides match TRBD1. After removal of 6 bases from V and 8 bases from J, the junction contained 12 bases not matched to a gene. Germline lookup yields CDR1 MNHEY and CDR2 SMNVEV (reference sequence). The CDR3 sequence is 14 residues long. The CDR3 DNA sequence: TGTGCCAGCAGCTTGACAGGGTTACGTTTGGGCTACACCTTC. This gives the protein CASSLTGLRLGYTF.

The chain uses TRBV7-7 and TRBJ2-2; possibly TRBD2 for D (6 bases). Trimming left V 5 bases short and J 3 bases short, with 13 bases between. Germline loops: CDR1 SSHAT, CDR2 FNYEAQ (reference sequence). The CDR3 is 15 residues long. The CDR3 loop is CASSPGTGDTGELFF. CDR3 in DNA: TGTGCCAGCAGCCCCGGGACGGGGGACACCGGGGAGCTGTTTTTT.

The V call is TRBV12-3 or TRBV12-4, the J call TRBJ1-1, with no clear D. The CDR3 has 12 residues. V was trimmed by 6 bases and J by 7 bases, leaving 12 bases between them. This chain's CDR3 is CASSYGSLEAFF. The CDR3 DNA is TGTGCCAGCAGCTACGGGTCCCTTGAAGCTTTCTTT.

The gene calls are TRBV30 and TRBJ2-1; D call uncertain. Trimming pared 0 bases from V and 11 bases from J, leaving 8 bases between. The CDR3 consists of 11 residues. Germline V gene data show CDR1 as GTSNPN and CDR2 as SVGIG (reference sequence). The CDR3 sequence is CAWSVSVQQFF. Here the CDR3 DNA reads TGTGCCTGGAGTGTATCTGTTCAGCAGTTCTTC.

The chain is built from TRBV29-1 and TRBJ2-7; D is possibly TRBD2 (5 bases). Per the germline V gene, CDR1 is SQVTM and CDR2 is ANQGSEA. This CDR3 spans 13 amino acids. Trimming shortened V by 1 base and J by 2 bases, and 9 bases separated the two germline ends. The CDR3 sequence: CSVEGEIPYEQYF. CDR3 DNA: TGCAGCGTTGAAGGGGAGATACCCTACGAGCAGTACTTC.

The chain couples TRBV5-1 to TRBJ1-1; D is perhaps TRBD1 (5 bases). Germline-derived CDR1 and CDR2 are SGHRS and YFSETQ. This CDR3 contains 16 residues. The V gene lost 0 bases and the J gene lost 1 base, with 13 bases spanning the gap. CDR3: CASSLAIAGTNTEAFF. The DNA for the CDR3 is TGCGCCAGCAGCTTGGCCATTGCTGGGACGAACACTGAAGCTTTCTTT. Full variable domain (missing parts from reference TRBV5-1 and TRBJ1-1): KAGVTQTPRYLIKTRGQQVTLSCSPISGHRSVSWYQQTPGQGLQFLFEYFSETQRNKGNFPGRFSGRQFSNSRSEMNVSTLELGDSALYLCASSLAIAGTNTEAFFGQGTRLTVV.

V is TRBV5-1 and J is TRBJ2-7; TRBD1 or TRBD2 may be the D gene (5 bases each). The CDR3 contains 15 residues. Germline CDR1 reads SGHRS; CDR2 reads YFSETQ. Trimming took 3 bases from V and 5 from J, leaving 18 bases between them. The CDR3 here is CASSSGYKGIDEQYF. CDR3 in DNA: TGCGCCAGCAGCTCGGGGTACAAGGGGATTGACGAGCAGTACTTC.

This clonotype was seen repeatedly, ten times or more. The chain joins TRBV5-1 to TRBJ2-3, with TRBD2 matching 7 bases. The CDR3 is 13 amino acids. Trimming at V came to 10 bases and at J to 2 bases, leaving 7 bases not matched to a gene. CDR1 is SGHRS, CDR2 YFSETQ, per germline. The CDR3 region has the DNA TGCGCCGGATCAAGGGACTACACAGATACGCAGTATTTT. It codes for CAGSRDYTDTQYF.

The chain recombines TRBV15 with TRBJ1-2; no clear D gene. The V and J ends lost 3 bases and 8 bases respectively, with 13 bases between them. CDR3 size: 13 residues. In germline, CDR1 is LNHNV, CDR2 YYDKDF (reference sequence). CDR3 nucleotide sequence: TGTGCCACCAGCAGGGTCCTAGCAGAGGGCTACACCTTC. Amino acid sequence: CATSRVLAEGYTF.

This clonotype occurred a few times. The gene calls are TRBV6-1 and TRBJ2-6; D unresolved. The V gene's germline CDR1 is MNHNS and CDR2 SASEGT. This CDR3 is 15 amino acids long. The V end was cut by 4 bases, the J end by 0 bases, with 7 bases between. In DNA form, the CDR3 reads TGTGCCAGCAGTGGGAAATCCTCTGGGGCCAACGTCCTGACTTTC. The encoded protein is CASSGKSSGANVLTF.

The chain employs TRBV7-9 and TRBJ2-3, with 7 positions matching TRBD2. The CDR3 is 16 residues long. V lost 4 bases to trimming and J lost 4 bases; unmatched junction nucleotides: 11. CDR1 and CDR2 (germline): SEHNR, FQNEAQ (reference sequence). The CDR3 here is CASSSIRGAGADTQYF. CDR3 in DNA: TGTGCCAGCAGCTCGATACGGGGCGCGGGGGCAGATACGCAGTATTTT.

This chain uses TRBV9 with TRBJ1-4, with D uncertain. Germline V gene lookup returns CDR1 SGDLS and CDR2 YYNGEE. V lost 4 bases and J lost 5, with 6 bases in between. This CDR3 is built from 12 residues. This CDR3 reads CASSRGNEKLFF. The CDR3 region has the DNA TGTGCCAGCAGCCGAGGGAATGAAAAACTGTTTTTT.

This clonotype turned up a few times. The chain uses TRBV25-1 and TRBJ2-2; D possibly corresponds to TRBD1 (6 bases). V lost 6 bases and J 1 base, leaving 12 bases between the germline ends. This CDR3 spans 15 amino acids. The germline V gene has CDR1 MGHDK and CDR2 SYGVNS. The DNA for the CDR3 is TGTGCCAGCAGCATGGGGGCCAGGAACACCGGGGAGCTGTTTTTT. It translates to CASSMGARNTGELFF. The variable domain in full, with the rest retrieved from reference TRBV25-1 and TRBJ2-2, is EADIYQTPRYLVIGTGKKITLECSQTMGHDKMYWYQQDPGMELHLIHYSYGVNSTEKGDLSSESTVSRIRTEHFPLTLESARPSHTSQYLCASSMGARNTGELFFGEGSRLTVL.

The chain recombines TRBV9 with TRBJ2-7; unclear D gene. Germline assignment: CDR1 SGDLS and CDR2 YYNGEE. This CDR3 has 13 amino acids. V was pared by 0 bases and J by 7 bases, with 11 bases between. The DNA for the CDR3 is TGTGCCAGCAGCGTAGGGGCTTGGGAAGAGCAGTACTTC. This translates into CASSVGAWEEQYF.

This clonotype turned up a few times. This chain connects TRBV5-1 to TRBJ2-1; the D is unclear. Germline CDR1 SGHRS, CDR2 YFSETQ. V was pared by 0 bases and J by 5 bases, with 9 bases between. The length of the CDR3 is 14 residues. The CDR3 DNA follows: TGCGCCAGCAGCTTGGAGAAGCCTCACAATGAGCAGTTCTTC. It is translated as CASSLEKPHNEQFF.

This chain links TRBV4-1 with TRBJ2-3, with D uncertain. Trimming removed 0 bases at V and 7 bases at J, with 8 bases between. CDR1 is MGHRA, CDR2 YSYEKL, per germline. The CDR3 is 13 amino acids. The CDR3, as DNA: TGCGCCAGCAGCCAAGAGCTGCTCAATACGCAGTATTTT. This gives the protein CASSQELLNTQYF.

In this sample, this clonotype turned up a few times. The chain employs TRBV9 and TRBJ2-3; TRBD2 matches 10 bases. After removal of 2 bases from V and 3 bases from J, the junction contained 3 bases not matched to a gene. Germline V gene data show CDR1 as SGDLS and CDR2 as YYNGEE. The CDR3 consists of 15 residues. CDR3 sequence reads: CASSVTSGTTDTQYF. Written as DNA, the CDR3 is TGTGCCAGCAGCGTTACTAGCGGGACAACAGATACGCAGTATTTT.

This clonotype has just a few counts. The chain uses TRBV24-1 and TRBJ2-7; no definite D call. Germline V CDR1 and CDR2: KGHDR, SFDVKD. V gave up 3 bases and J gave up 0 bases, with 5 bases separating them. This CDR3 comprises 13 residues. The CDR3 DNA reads TGTGCCACCAGTGATCCGGGCTCCTACGAGCAGTACTTC. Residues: CATSDPGSYEQYF.

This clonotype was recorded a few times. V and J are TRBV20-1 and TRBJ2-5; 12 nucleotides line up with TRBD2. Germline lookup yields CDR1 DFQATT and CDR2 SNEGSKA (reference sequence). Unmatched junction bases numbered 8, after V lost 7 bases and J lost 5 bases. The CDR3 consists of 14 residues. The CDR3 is CSVSLAGGGETQYF. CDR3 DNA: TGCAGTGTCTCACTAGCGGGAGGCGGGGAGACCCAGTACTTC.

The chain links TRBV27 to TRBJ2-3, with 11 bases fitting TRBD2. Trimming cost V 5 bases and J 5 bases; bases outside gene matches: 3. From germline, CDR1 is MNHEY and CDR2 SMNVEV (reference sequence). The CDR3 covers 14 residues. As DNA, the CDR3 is TGTGCCAGCAGTCCGCTAGCGGGGGGAGATACGCAGTATTTT. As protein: CASSPLAGGDTQYF.

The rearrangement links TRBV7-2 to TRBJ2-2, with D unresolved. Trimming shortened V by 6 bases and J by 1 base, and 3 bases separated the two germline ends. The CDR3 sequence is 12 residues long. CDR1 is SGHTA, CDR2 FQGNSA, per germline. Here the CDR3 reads CASSKNTGELFF. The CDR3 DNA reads TGTGCCAGCAGTAAGAACACCGGGGAGCTGTTTTTT.

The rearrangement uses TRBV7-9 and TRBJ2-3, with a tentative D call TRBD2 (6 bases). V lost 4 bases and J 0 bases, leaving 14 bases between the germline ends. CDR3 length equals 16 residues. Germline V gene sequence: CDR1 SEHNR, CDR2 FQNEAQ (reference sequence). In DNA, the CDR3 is TGTGCCAGCAGCTCGTACATTAGCGGTAGCACAGATACGCAGTATTTT. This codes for CASSSYISGSTDTQYF.